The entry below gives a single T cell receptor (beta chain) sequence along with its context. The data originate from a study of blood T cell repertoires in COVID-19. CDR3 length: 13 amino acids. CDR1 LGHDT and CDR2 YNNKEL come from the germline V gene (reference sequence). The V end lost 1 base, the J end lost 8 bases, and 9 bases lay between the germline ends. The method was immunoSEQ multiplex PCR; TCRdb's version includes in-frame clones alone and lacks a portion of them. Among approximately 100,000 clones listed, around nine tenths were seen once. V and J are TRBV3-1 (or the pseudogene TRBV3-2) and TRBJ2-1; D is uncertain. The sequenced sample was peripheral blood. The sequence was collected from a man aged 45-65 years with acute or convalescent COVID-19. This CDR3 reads CASSQAGKDEQFF. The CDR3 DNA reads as TGTGCCAGCAGCCAAGCGGGTAAGGATGAGCAGTTCTTC.